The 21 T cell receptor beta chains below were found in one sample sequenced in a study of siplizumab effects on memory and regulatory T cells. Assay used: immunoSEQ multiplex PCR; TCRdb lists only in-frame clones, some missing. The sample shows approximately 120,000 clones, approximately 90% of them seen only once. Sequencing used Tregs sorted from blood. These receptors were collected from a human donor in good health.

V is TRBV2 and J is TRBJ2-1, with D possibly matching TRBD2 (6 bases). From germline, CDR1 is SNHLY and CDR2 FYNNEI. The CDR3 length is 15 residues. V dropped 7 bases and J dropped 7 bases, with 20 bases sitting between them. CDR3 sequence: CASKVADGGGNEQFF. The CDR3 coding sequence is TGTGCCAGCAAGGTGGCGGACGGGGGTGGGAATGAGCAGTTCTTC.

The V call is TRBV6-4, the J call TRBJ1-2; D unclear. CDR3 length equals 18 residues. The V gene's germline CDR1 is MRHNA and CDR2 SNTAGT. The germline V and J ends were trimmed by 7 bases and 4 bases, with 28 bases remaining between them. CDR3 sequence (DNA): TGTGCCAGCACCACCCCCAATGGCCCTGCGGGTATATCCTATGGCTACACCTTC. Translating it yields CASTTPNGPAGISYGYTF.

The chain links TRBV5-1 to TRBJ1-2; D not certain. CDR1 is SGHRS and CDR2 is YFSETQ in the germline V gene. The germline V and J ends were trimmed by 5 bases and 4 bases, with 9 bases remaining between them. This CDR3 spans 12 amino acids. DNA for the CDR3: TGCGCCAGCAGGACAAGTCTCTATGGCTACACCTTC. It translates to CASRTSLYGYTF.

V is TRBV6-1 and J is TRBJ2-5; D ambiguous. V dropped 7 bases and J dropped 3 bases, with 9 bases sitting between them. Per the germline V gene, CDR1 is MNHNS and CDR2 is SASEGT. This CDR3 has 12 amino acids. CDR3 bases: TGTGCCAGCAAAACGAAGAAAGAGACCCAGTACTTC. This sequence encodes CASKTKKETQYF.

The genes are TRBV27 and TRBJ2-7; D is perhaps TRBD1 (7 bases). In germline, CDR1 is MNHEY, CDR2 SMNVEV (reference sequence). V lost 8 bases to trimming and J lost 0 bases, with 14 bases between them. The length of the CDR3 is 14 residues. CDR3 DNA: TGTGCCAGCCAGGAGGGGGCCCCCTCCTACGAGCAGTACTTC. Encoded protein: CASQEGAPSYEQYF.

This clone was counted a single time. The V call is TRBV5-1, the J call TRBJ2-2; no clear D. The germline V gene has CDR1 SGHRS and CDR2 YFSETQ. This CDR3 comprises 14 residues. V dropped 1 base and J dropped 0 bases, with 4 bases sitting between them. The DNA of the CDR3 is TGCGCCAGCAGCTTGCGACCGAACACCGGGGAGCTGTTTTTT. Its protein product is CASSLRPNTGELFF.

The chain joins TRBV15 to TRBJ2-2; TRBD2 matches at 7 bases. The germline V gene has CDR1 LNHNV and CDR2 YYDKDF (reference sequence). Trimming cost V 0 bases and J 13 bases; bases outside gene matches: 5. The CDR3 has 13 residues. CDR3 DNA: TGTGCCACCAGCAGAGAGGAGGGAGGGAGGCTGTTTTTT. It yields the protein CATSREEGGRLFF.

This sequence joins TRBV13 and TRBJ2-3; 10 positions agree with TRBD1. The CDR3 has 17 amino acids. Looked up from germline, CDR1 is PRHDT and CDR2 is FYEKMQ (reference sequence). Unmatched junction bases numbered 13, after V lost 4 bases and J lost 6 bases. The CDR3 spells CASSSWFMGQGTDTQYF. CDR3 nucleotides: TGTGCCAGCAGCTCCTGGTTTATGGGACAGGGGACGGATACGCAGTATTTT. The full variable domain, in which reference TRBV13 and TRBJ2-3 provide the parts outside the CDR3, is AAGVIQSPRHLIKEKRETATLKCYPIPRHDTVYWYQQGPGQDPQFLISFYEKMQSDKGSIPDRFSAQQFSDYHSELNMSSLELGDSALYFCASSSWFMGQGTDTQYFGPGTRLTVL.

Here the CDR3 reads CASSSAGQGDTNYGYTF. The CDR3 nucleotides read TGTGCCAGCAGCTCGGCCGGACAGGGGGACACCAACTATGGCTACACCTTC. This chain connects TRBV5-4 to TRBJ1-2; TRBD1 aligns across 10 bases. Losses at the gene ends were 3 bases for V and 2 bases for J; bases not matched to a gene: 10. The germline gives CDR1 SGHNT, CDR2 YYREEE (reference sequence). The CDR3 consists of 17 residues.

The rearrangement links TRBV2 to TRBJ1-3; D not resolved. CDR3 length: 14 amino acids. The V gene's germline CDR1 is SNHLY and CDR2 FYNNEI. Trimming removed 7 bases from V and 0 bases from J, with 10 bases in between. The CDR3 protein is CASTYSGSGNTIYF. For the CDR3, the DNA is TGTGCCAGCACGTATAGTGGCTCTGGAAACACCATATATTTT.

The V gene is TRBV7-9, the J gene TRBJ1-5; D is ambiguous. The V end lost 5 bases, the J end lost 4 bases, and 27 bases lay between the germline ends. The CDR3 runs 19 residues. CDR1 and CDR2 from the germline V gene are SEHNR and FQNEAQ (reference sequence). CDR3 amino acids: CASSHTRSSGLAENQPQHF. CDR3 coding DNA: TGTGCCAGCAGCCACACACGGTCCAGCGGTCTCGCCGAAAATCAGCCCCAGCATTTT.

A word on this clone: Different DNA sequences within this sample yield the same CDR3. The CDR3 loop reads CASSPGDTQYF. The CDR3 DNA sequence: TGTGCCAGCTCCCCAGGGGATACGCAGTATTTT. The chain recombines TRBV18 with TRBJ2-3; D possibly corresponds to TRBD1 (5 bases). CDR1 is KGHSH and CDR2 is LQKENI in the germline V gene. With 6 bases removed from V and 6 bases from J, the gap between germline ends came to 7 bases. This CDR3 contains 11 residues.

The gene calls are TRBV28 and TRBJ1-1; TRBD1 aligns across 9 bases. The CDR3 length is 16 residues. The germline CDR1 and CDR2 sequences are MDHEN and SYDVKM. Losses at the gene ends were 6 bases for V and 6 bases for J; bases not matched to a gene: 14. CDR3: CASRTIPRTGDAEAFF. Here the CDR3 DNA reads TGTGCCAGCAGGACCATCCCACGGACAGGGGATGCTGAAGCTTTCTTT.

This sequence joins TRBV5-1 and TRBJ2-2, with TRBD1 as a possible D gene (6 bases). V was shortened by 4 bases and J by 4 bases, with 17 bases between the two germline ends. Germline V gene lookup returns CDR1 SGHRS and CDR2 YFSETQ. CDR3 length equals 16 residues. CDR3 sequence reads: CASSLRRGGGTGELFF. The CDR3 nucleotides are TGCGCCAGCAGCCTTCGCAGGGGTGGAGGCACCGGGGAGCTGTTTTTT.

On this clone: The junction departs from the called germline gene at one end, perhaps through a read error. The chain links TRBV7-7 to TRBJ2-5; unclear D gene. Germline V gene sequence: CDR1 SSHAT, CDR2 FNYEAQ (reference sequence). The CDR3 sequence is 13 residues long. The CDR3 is CASSQPEAETQYF. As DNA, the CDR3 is TGTGCTAGCAGCCAACCCGAGGCAGAGACCCAGTACTTC.

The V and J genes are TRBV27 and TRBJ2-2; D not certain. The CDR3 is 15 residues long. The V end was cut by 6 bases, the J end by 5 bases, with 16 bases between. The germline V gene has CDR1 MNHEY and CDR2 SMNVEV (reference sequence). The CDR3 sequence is CASRNAHVGTGELFF. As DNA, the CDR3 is TGTGCCAGCAGGAACGCACATGTTGGGACCGGGGAGCTGTTTTTT.

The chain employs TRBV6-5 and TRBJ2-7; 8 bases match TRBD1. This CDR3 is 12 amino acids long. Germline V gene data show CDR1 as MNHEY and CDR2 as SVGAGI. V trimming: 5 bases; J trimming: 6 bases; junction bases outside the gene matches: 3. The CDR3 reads CASSRTGGEQYF. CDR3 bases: TGTGCCAGCAGTCGTACAGGGGGCGAGCAGTACTTC.

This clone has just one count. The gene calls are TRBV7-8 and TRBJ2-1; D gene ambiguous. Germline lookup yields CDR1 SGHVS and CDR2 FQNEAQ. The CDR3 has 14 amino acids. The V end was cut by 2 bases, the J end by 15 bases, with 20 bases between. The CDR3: CASSLNSDRRTGFF. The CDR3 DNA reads TGTGCCAGCAGCTTAAATTCCGATCGGCGGACGGGGTTCTTC.

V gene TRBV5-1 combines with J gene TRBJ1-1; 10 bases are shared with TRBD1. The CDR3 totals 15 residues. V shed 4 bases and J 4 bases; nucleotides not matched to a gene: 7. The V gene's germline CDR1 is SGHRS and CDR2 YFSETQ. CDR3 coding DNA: TGCGCCAGCAGCACCCGGACAGGGGGTGGCACTGAAGCTTTCTTT. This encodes CASSTRTGGGTEAFF.

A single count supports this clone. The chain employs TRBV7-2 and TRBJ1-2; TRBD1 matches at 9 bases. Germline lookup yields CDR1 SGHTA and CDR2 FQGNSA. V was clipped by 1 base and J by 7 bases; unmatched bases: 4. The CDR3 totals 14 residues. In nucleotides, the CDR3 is TGTGCCAGCAGCTTAGACAGGGACAGGGCTGGCTACACCTTC. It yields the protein CASSLDRDRAGYTF.

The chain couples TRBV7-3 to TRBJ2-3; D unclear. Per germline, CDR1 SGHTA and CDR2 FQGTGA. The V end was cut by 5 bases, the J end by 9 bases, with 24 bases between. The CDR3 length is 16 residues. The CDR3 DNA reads TGTGCCAGCAGCCAGACGGTGGGCTCCCTAGGTTTAACGCAGTATTTT. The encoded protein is CASSQTVGSLGLTQYF.